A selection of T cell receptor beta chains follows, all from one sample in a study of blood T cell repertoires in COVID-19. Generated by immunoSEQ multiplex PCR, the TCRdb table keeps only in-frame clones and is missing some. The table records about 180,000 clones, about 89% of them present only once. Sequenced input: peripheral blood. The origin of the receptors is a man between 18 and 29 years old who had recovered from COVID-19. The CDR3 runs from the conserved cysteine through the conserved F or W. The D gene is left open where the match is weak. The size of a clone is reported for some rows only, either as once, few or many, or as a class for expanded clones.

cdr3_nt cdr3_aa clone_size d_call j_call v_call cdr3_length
TGCGCCAGCAGCCCGGGGACTAGCAAAAACATTCAGTACTTC CASSPGTSKNIQYF - TRBD2 TRBJ2-4 TRBV5-1 14
TGTGCCAGCAGCGTAGGGGCAGGTACTTATAGCAATCAGCCCCAGCATTTT CASSVGAGTYSNQPQHF - - TRBJ1-5 TRBV9 17
TGTGCCACCAGTGACAACCGCGACTCGACAGGGGAGGGGGCCGGGGAGCTGTTTTTT CATSDNRDSTGEGAGELFF - - TRBJ2-2 TRBV24-1 19
TGTGCCAGCAGCCCTCAACCAGGGGTCCTCGCAGATACGCAGTATTTT CASSPQPGVLADTQYF - - TRBJ2-3 TRBV9 16
TGTGCCAGCAGTTCTGGGGGACTAGCGGGAGGCGGCGAGCAGTACTTC CASSSGGLAGGGEQYF few TRBD2 TRBJ2-7 TRBV6-5 16
TGCGCCAGCAGCCAAGGGCATGAGCAGTTCTTC CASSQGHEQFF - - TRBJ2-1 TRBV4-3 11
TGTGCCAGCAGTTACACGGGGACTGGAAACACCATATATTTT CASSYTGTGNTIYF - - TRBJ1-3 TRBV6-5 14
TGTGCCAGCTCACTCGGACAAGATGGCTACACCTTC CASSLGQDGYTF - - TRBJ1-2 TRBV18 12
TGTGCCAGCAGCCAAGAAGACAGGGTCGGGTCCTATAATTCACCCCTCCACTTT CASSQEDRVGSYNSPLHF - TRBD1 TRBJ1-6 TRBV5-6 18
TGTGCCAGTAGTGCCGTATCGGCGGGAGCGCATGGCTACACCTTC CASSAVSAGAHGYTF - - TRBJ1-2 TRBV19 15
TGTGCCAGCCACCGGGACAGCGCTCTTAACACCGGGGAGCTGTTTTTT CASHRDSALNTGELFF - TRBD1 TRBJ2-2 TRBV7-9 16
TGTGCCAGCAGCCCCAGGGACAGGGGGACGTATGGCTACACCTTC CASSPRDRGTYGYTF - TRBD1 TRBJ1-2 TRBV27 15
TGTGCCATCAACCCGGGACAGGGCGGGACTGAAGCTTTCTTT CAINPGQGGTEAFF - TRBD1 TRBJ1-1 TRBV10-3 14
TGTGCCAGCTCCGCCATCCTCAGCGGGAGGGTGGGCAATGAGCAGTTCTTC CASSAILSGRVGNEQFF - TRBD2 TRBJ2-1 TRBV18 17
TGTGCCACCAGGCGGGACAGGGCCTACAATGAGCAGTTCTTC CATRRDRAYNEQFF - TRBD1 TRBJ2-1 TRBV6-4 14
TGTGCCAGCAGCTCACAGGGGGTAGGGTATGGCTACACCTTC CASSSQGVGYGYTF - TRBD1 TRBJ1-2 TRBV7-2 14
TGTGCCAGCAGCTTCTCGGACAAGAACACTGAAGCTTTCTTT CASSFSDKNTEAFF - - TRBJ1-1 TRBV7-8 14
TGCGCCAGCAGCTTGAAGGGGACTAGCGGGAACACCGGGGAGCTGTTTTTT CASSLKGTSGNTGELFF - TRBD2 TRBJ2-2 TRBV5-1 17
TGTGCCAGCGCACAGGGGGACCCTTGGCTTGAGCAGTTCTTC CASAQGDPWLEQFF - TRBD1 TRBJ2-1 TRBV9 14
TGTGCCAGCAGCTCAACAGGGGCGGGGGAGCAGTACTTC CASSSTGAGEQYF - - TRBJ2-7 TRBV7-9 13
TGTGCCAGCAGCCGCGGCCTCCCATTGAGCTACACCTTC CASSRGLPLSYTF - - TRBJ1-2 TRBV12-3/TRBV12-4 13
TGTGCCAGCAGCGTAGTAGCTACAGATACGCAGTATTTT CASSVVATDTQYF - - TRBJ2-3 TRBV9 13